The clone carrying this T cell receptor (beta chain) occurred a few times. Its antigen is as yet unknown. Germline V gene data show CDR1 as SGHVS and CDR2 as FNYEAQ. This CDR3 is 12 amino acids long. V lost 5 bases and J 5 bases, leaving 9 bases between the germline ends. The data are from a study of response to subunit inactivated influenza vaccine. TCRdb reanalysed the RT-PCR reads using MiXCR and keeps one entry per CDR3 protein. The sample has around 250,000 distinct CDR3 sequences; roughly an eighth are singletons. Broader study findings: The authors suggested that every seasonal influenza vaccination recruits few new T cells.

The specimen comprised non-naive T cells sorted from PBMCs, sampled roughly 2 weeks before vaccination. This receptor was identified in a man aged 45-60 years who received an inactivated influenza vaccine. This chain connects TRBV7-6 to TRBJ2-5; D is ambiguous. In DNA form, the CDR3 reads TGTGCCAGCAGCCCGAGTCTGGAGACCCAGTACTTC. It encodes CASSPSLETQYF.